This T cell receptor (beta chain) emerged from a study of shared clonotypes between healthy human individuals. Looking at the study overall: Ranging from 18 to 49 in age, donors were two women and a few men.

A word on this clone: Its specificity is unknown.

The deep-level immunoSEQ assay was used. This table comes from immunoSEQ multiplex PCR, and its TCRdb copy is limited to in-frame clones, with some not included. Of around 2,000,000 clones detected, about 94% appear once; the ten largest clones hold about 1.1%. Findings and caveats of the study: It was the few donors that limited the genetic and exposure-history diversity represented.

Germline CDR1 MNHEY, CDR2 SMNVEV (reference sequence). Trimming shortened V by 8 bases and J by 2 bases, and 13 bases separated the two germline ends. The CDR3 is 13 residues long. Naive CD8 cells comprised CD45RO-negative, CCR7-positively selected cells, excluding terminally differentiated effector memory CD45RA+ cells. This clonotype was sampled from a man aged 18 to 29 in good health. The sequencing sample was made of naive CD8+ T cells sorted from blood. The chain uses TRBV27 and TRBJ2-7; D is ambiguous. In nucleotides, the CDR3 is TGTGCCAGCGGTAACCCCAATCCCTACGAGCAGTACTTC. This codes for CASGNPNPYEQYF.